The 29 T cell receptor beta chains reported below all come from one sample, sequenced in a study of T cell responses to AZD1222 COVID-19 vaccine. Profiling relied on immunoSEQ multiplex PCR, and the TCRdb table lists in-frame clones only, not all of them. The data show over 120,000 clones, roughly 90% seen once. Sequencing was performed on peripheral blood, taken 28 days after the second dose of the MenACWY control vaccine. The receptors were sampled from an adult who received the MenACWY meningococcal vaccine as a control.

This clone came up once. The chain uses TRBV6-5 and TRBJ1-2, with D unclear. The CDR3 has 15 residues. The ends were cut back, 5 bases at V and 8 bases at J, with 21 bases in the middle. Germline V gene lookup returns CDR1 MNHEY and CDR2 SVGAGI. As DNA, the CDR3 is TGTGCCAGCAGTCCTTCCCTGCCGGCCTCGGAAGGCTACACCTTC. Its protein is CASSPSLPASEGYTF.

This clone was seen only a few times. This sequence joins TRBV3-1 (or the pseudogene TRBV3-2) and TRBJ2-5, with TRBD2 matching 8 bases. With 1 base clipped from V and 5 bases from J, the junction kept 9 bases outside the gene matches. Germline CDR1 is LGHDT and CDR2 is YNNKEL (reference sequence). The CDR3 contains 16 residues. DNA for the CDR3: TGTGCCAGCAGCCAAGTACCAGCGGGAGCTTGGGAGACCCAGTACTTC. It specifies CASSQVPAGAWETQYF.

This chain connects TRBV7-9 to TRBJ2-7, with D perhaps TRBD1 or TRBD2 (8 bases each). There are 14 residues in the CDR3. Germline V gives CDR1 SEHNR, CDR2 FQNEAQ (reference sequence). Trimming removed 5 bases at V and 4 bases at J, with 15 bases between. CDR3 nucleotide sequence: TGTGCCAGCAGCCGGGGGGGACAGGTATACGAGCAGTACTTC. It translates to CASSRGGQVYEQYF.

The J gene is TRBJ2-7, the V gene TRBV6-5; D possibly corresponds to TRBD2 (6 bases). This CDR3 is 15 amino acids long. The germline V gene encodes CDR1 MNHEY and CDR2 SVGAGI. The V end lost 4 bases, the J end lost 1 base, and 14 bases lay between the germline ends. In DNA form, the CDR3 reads TGTGCCAGCAGTTCCCCCGGGGGACTTTCCTACGAGCAGTACTTC. This gives the protein CASSSPGGLSYEQYF.

The chain carries TRBV27 and TRBJ1-2; a possible D gene is TRBD1 (6 bases). The germline V and J ends were trimmed by 6 bases and 2 bases, with 10 bases remaining between them. This CDR3 is built from 13 residues. The V gene's germline CDR1 is MNHEY and CDR2 SMNVEV (reference sequence). CDR3 amino acids: CASRQTGNYGYTF. The CDR3 nucleotides are TGTGCCAGCAGGCAAACAGGGAACTATGGCTACACCTTC.

The CDR3 spells CASSAGLAGGSWGNEQFF. For the CDR3, the DNA is TGTGCCAGCAGCGCAGGACTAGCGGGGGGCTCTTGGGGAAATGAGCAGTTCTTC. This sequence joins TRBV9 and TRBJ2-1; TRBD2 agrees at 14 bases. The germline gives CDR1 SGDLS, CDR2 YYNGEE. The CDR3 length is 18 residues. J gave up 7 bases and V 3 bases, and 12 bases lay outside the gene matches.

This clone occurred once. The chain is built from TRBV5-4 and TRBJ2-1; 16 bases agree with TRBD2. The V gene's germline CDR1 is SGHNT and CDR2 YYREEE (reference sequence). The V and J ends lost 6 bases and 1 base, in that order; junction bases with no gene match: 10. This CDR3 has 19 residues. The CDR3 here is CASTHPGLAGGISYNEQFF. The CDR3, as DNA: TGTGCCAGCACCCATCCGGGACTAGCGGGAGGGATTTCCTACAATGAGCAGTTCTTC.

Here the CDR3 DNA reads TGTGCCAGTAGTATAAACGGATGGATGAACACTGAAGCTTTCTTT. This codes for CASSINGWMNTEAFF. J is TRBJ1-1 and V is TRBV19; D gene unclear. CDR1 is LNHDA and CDR2 is SQIVND in the germline V gene (reference sequence). V was cut by 2 bases and J by 0 bases, with 10 bases left in between. This CDR3 has 15 amino acids.

The V call is TRBV4-1, the J call TRBJ1-4; D not certain. The germline V gene encodes CDR1 MGHRA and CDR2 YSYEKL. This CDR3 is 16 amino acids long. V shed 2 bases and J shed 0 bases, with 10 bases lying between them. CDR3 coding DNA: TGCGCCAGCAGCCAAAATCGGGGAGCAACTAATGAAAAACTGTTTTTT. It translates to CASSQNRGATNEKLFF.

CDR3 loop: CASSGDSMGEQYF. The CDR3 DNA reads TGTGCCAGCAGCGGGGACAGTATGGGGGAGCAGTACTTC. The chain is built from TRBV9 and TRBJ2-7; TRBD1 aligns across 7 bases. V trimming: 3 bases; J trimming: 7 bases; junction bases outside the gene matches: 7. The CDR3 is 13 residues long. CDR1 is SGDLS, CDR2 YYNGEE, per germline.

The chain employs TRBV5-1 and TRBJ1-1; TRBD1 agrees at 10 bases. The ends lost 4 bases at V and 7 bases at J; junction bases unmatched: 10. The germline V gene encodes CDR1 SGHRS and CDR2 YFSETQ. The CDR3 runs to 15 residues. This CDR3 reads CASSPGGTGVGEAFF. The CDR3 bases are TGCGCCAGCAGCCCCGGAGGGACAGGGGTTGGTGAAGCTTTCTTT.

A word on this clone: Other DNA sequences in the sample encode the same CDR3. The V call is TRBV5-1, the J call TRBJ2-7; a weak D match, TRBD1 (6 bases). CDR3 length: 15 residues. V gave up 2 bases and J gave up 2 bases, with 14 bases separating them. Per the germline V gene, CDR1 is SGHRS and CDR2 is YFSETQ. The CDR3 DNA sequence: TGCGCCAGCAGCTTAGGTCCGGACAGACCCTACGAGCAGTACTTC. The encoded protein is CASSLGPDRPYEQYF.

V gene TRBV5-4 combines with J gene TRBJ2-5; 8 bases align to TRBD1. The CDR3 extends over 16 amino acids. With 4 bases clipped from V and 0 bases from J, the junction kept 8 bases outside the gene matches. Germline V lookup: CDR1 SGHNT, CDR2 YYREEE (reference sequence). CDR3 region: CASSPWTGRYQETQYF. The CDR3 region has the DNA TGTGCCAGCAGCCCCTGGACAGGGAGGTACCAAGAGACCCAGTACTTC. Full variable domain (outside the CDR3, taken from reference TRBV5-4 and TRBJ2-5): ETGVTQSPTHLIKTRGQQVTLRCSSQSGHNTVSWYQQALGQGPQFIFQYYREEENGRGNFPPRFSGLQFPNYSSELNVNALELDDSALYLCASSPWTGRYQETQYFGPGTRLLVL.

The genes are TRBV13 and TRBJ2-7, with 9 bases that match TRBD2. CDR3 size: 15 residues. The junction had 12 bases not matched to a gene; V was cut back by 5 bases and J by 7 bases. Germline V gene data show CDR1 as PRHDT and CDR2 as FYEKMQ (reference sequence). The CDR3 here is CASSPQGGLAGEQYF. As DNA, the CDR3 is TGTGCCAGCAGCCCACAAGGGGGACTAGCAGGTGAGCAGTACTTC.

This chain links TRBV27 with TRBJ2-1; a possible D gene is TRBD1 (5 bases). The CDR3 is 11 residues long. Trimming took off 4 bases at V and 8 bases at J, with 6 bases between the two ends. Germline CDR1 reads MNHEY; CDR2 reads SMNVEV (reference sequence). The CDR3 DNA follows: TGTGCCAGCAGTTCAGGGTATGAGCAGTTCTTC. It translates to CASSSGYEQFF.

The chain carries TRBV19 and TRBJ1-6; D gene ambiguous. Deletions cut 3 bases from V and 10 bases from J, with 10 bases between. CDR1 and CDR2 (germline): LNHDA, SQIVND (reference sequence). CDR3 length: 13 residues. This chain's CDR3 is CASSIGRVSPLHF. CDR3 nucleotide sequence: TGTGCCAGTAGTATCGGTAGGGTCTCACCCCTCCACTTT.

The chain combines TRBV9 with TRBJ1-3; D is possibly TRBD1 (5 bases). Trimming left V 3 bases short and J 0 bases short, with 16 bases between. CDR3 length: 17 residues. CDR1 is SGDLS and CDR2 is YYNGEE in the germline V gene. CDR3 in amino acids: CASSGQPNLNSGNTIYF. In DNA, the CDR3 is TGTGCCAGCAGCGGACAGCCTAATTTGAACTCTGGAAACACCATATATTTT.

J is TRBJ2-3 and V is TRBV28, with TRBD1 matching 8 bases. V dropped 6 bases and J dropped 3; count of bases not matched to a gene: 11. This CDR3 region has 16 residues. Per the germline V gene, CDR1 is MDHEN and CDR2 is SYDVKM. Written as DNA, the CDR3 is TGTGCCAGCAGCCCATTAAAAGGACAGGGAACAGATACGCAGTATTTT. It encodes CASSPLKGQGTDTQYF.

This chain links TRBV5-5 with TRBJ1-5; TRBD1 might be the D (6 bases). Deletions cut 4 bases from V and 3 bases from J, with 11 bases between. This CDR3 contains 14 residues. Germline V CDR1 and CDR2: SGHKS, YYEKEE (reference sequence). The CDR3, as DNA: TGTGCCAGCAGCGAGACAGGATTCAATCAGCCCCAGCATTTT. It encodes CASSETGFNQPQHF.

This chain links TRBV5-1 with TRBJ2-3; no definite D call. The CDR3 has 14 amino acids. Germline V gene lookup returns CDR1 SGHRS and CDR2 YFSETQ. The germline V and J ends were trimmed by 4 bases and 1 base, with 10 bases remaining between them. The CDR3 DNA reads TGCGCCAGCAGCGACTCGACGGGCACAGATACGCAGTATTTT. This sequence encodes CASSDSTGTDTQYF.

This rearrangement joins TRBV7-2 to TRBJ1-2, with 9 bases aligning to TRBD1. The CDR3 loop spans 16 amino acids. The V segment lost 5 bases and the J segment 7 bases; nucleotides outside the gene matches: 14. In germline, CDR1 is SGHTA, CDR2 FQGNSA. The DNA of the CDR3 is TGTGCCAGCAGCGGATGGACCGGGACAGGGATTCCTGGCTACACCTTC. Translating gives CASSGWTGTGIPGYTF. Supplemented by reference TRBV7-2 and TRBJ1-2, the full variable domain reads GAGVSQSPSNKVTEKGKDVELRCDPISGHTALYWYRQSLGQGLEFLIYFQGNSAPDKSGLPSDRFSAERTGGSVSTLTIQRTQQEDSAVYLCASSGWTGTGIPGYTFGSGTRLTVV.

The chain has TRBV9 and TRBJ2-2; D remains ambiguous. The ends were cut back, 2 bases at V and 5 bases at J, with 19 bases in the middle. This CDR3 is 17 amino acids long. Per germline, CDR1 SGDLS and CDR2 YYNGEE. The CDR3 DNA follows: TGTGCCAGCAGCGTCGGTCACTCGTACCTTTCAACCGGGGAGCTGTTTTTT. Translating it yields CASSVGHSYLSTGELFF. The whole variable domain, remainder taken from reference TRBV9 and TRBJ2-2, is DSGVTQTPKHLITATGQRVTLRCSPRSGDLSVYWYQQSLDQGLQFLIQYYNGEERAKGNILERFSAQQFPDLHSELNLSSLELGDSALYFCASSVGHSYLSTGELFFGEGSRLTVL.

The J gene is TRBJ2-4, the V gene TRBV30, with 9 bases aligning to TRBD1. This CDR3 is built from 14 residues. Germline lookup yields CDR1 GTSNPN and CDR2 SVGIG (reference sequence). The ends lost 0 bases at V and 6 bases at J; junction bases unmatched: 3. CDR3 bases: TGTGCCTGGAGTGTACGGACAGGGGTAAACATTCAGTACTTC. Translated: CAWSVRTGVNIQYF.

The chain couples TRBV14 to TRBJ2-1, with unresolved D. The CDR3 sequence is 13 residues long. V was cut by 1 base and J by 6 bases, with 7 bases left in between. CDR1 is SGHDN, CDR2 FVKESK, per germline. The CDR3 DNA follows: TGTGCCAGCAGCCAAGGTTCTAGCAATGAGCAGTTCTTC. Translated: CASSQGSSNEQFF.

This chain joins TRBV7-8 and TRBJ2-1, with a weak D call TRBD2 (6 bases). The CDR3 covers 18 residues. Germline values: CDR1 SGHVS, CDR2 FQNEAQ. The V gene lost 0 bases and the J gene lost 0 bases, with 15 bases spanning the gap. The CDR3: CASSLAGERASSYNEQFF. DNA of the CDR3: TGTGCCAGCAGCTTAGCAGGGGAGCGGGCGAGCTCCTACAATGAGCAGTTCTTC.

This rearrangement joins TRBV5-1 to TRBJ2-1, with 9 bases matching TRBD2. CDR1 is SGHRS and CDR2 is YFSETQ in the germline V gene. The CDR3 has 15 residues. V lost 3 bases, J lost 7 bases, and 8 bases stayed unmatched. CDR3 sequence reads: CASSSIAGARNEQFF. CDR3 nucleotides: TGCGCCAGCAGCTCAATAGCGGGAGCAAGGAATGAGCAGTTCTTC.

The chain is built from TRBV28 and TRBJ1-2, with 9 bases aligning to TRBD1. V shed 2 bases, J shed 5 bases, and the junction held 0 bases outside the gene matches. CDR1 MDHEN and CDR2 SYDVKM come from the germline V gene. The CDR3 runs 13 residues. CDR3 sequence (DNA): TGTGCCAGCAGTTTAGGGACAGGGTATGGCTACACCTTC. It translates to CASSLGTGYGYTF.

The chain couples TRBV12-3 or TRBV12-4 to TRBJ2-5; D call uncertain. V was shortened by 5 bases and J by 2 bases, with 3 bases between the two germline ends. The CDR3 contains 11 residues. The CDR3 nucleotides read TGTGCCAGCAGTGAACAAGAGACCCAGTACTTC. It encodes CASSEQETQYF.

The genes are TRBV27 and TRBJ2-7; D unresolved. The germline V gene has CDR1 MNHEY and CDR2 SMNVEV (reference sequence). Between the trimmed V and J ends, which lost 0 bases and 7 bases, there was a span of 10 bases. This CDR3 has 13 residues. This chain's CDR3 is CASSLSIGGEQYF. CDR3 sequence (DNA): TGTGCCAGCAGTTTATCGATCGGTGGAGAGCAGTACTTC.